The sequence of this TCR beta chain was determined in a study of T cells in Graves' hyperthyroidism and ophthalmopathy. Study summary: It was at initial diagnosis, before any treatment, that peripheral blood was collected. Study-level results: Most expanded thyroid clonotypes above 0.001 also appeared in blood.

In this sample, this clonotype turned up many times. The antigen remains unidentified. Amplification of TCR beta CDR3 regions used RNA as the template. With the HTBI primer set, the TCR CDR3 went through a first round of RT-PCR. MiXCR, applied by TCRdb to the multiplex PCR reads, yields one record per CDR3 protein. The table has over 350,000 distinct CDR3 sequences, around 18% seen once. Germline values: CDR1 MNHNS, CDR2 SASEGT. The V and J ends lost 5 bases and 3 bases respectively, with 16 bases between them. The CDR3 consists of 15 residues. The specimen was blood. The rearrangement uses TRBV6-1 and TRBJ1-1, with D tentatively TRBD1 (6 bases). The receptor was derived from a man aged 18 to 35 with Graves' ophthalmopathy. The CDR3 sequence: CASSPEGGGDTEAFF. The CDR3, as DNA: TGTGCCAGCAGTCCGGAGGGGGGAGGTGACACTGAAGCTTTCTTT.